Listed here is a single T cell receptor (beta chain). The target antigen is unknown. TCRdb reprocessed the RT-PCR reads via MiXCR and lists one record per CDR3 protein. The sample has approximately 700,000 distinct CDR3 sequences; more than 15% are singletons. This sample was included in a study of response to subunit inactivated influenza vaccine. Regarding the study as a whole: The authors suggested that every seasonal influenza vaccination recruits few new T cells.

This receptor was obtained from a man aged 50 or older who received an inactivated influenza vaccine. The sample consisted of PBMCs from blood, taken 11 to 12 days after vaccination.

CDR3 residues: CASSDLTGRFEQFF. The CDR3 DNA reads TGTGCCAGCAGCGACCTCACGGGGAGGTTTGAGCAGTTCTTC. The chain carries TRBV6-2 or TRBV6-3 and TRBJ2-1; a possible D gene is TRBD2 (6 bases). V dropped 6 bases and J dropped 9 bases, with 18 bases sitting between them. The CDR3 totals 14 residues. Germline lookup yields CDR1 MNHEY and CDR2 SVGEGT.